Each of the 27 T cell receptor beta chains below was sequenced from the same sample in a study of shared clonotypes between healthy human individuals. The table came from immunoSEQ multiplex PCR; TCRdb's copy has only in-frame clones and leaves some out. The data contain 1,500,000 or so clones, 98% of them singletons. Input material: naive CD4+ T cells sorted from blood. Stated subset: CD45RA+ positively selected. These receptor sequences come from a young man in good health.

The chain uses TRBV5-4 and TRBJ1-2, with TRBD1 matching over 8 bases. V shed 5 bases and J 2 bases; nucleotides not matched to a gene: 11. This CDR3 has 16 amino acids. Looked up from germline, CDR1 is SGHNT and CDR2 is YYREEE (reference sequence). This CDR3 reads CASSPEGRGPNYGYTF. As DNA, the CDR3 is TGTGCCAGCAGTCCCGAAGGCAGGGGGCCGAACTATGGCTACACCTTC.

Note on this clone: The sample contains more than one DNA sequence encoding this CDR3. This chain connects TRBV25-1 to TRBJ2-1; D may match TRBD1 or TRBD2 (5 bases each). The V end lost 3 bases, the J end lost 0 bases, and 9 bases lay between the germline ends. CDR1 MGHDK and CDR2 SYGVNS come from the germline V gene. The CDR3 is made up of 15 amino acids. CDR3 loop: CASSDPGTSYNEQFF. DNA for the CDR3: TGTGCCAGCAGTGATCCAGGGACCTCCTACAATGAGCAGTTCTTC.

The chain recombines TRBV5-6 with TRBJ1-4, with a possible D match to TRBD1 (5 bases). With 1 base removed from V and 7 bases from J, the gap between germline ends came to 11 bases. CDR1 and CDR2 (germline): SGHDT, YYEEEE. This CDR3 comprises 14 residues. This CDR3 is CASSLRQGGEKLFF. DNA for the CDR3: TGTGCCAGCAGCTTGAGGCAGGGAGGTGAAAAACTGTTTTTT.

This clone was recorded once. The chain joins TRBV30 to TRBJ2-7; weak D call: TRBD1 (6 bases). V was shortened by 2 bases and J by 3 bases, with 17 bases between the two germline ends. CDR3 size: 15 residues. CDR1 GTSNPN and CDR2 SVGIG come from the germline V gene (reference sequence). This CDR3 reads CAWSPLTGTNYEQYF. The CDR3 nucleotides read TGTGCCTGGAGTCCATTAACTGGGACAAACTACGAGCAGTACTTC.

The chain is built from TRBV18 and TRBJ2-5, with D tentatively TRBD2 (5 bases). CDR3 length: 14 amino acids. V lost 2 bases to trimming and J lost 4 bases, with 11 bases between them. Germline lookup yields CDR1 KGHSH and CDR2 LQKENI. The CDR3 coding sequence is TGTGCCAGCTCACCAGAAGGAGGTGGAGAGACCCAGTACTTC. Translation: CASSPEGGGETQYF.

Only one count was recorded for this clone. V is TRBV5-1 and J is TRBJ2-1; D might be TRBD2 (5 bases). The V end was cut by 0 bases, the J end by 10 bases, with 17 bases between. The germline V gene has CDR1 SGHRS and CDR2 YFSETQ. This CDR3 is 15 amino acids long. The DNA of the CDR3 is TGCGCCAGCAGCTTGGCCCTAGCCGCCCTTGGGGAGCAGTTCTTC. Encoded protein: CASSLALAALGEQFF.

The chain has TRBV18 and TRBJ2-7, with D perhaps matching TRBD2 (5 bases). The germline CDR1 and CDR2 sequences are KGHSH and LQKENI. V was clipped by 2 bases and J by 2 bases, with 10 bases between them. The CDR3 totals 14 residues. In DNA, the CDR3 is TGTGCCAGCTCACCAGAGCGGACCGCCTACGAGCAGTACTTC. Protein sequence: CASSPERTAYEQYF.

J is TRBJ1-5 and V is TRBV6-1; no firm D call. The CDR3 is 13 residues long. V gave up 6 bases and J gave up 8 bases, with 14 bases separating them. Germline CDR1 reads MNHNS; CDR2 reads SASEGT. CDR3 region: CASSRHSREPQHF. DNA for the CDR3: TGTGCCAGCAGCAGACATAGTCGGGAGCCCCAGCATTTT.

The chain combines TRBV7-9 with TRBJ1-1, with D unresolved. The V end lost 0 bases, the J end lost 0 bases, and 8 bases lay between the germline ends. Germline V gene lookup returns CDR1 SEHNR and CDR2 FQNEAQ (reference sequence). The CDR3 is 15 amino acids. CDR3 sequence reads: CASSLAGIMNTEAFF. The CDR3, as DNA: TGTGCCAGCAGCTTAGCAGGAATCATGAACACTGAAGCTTTCTTT.

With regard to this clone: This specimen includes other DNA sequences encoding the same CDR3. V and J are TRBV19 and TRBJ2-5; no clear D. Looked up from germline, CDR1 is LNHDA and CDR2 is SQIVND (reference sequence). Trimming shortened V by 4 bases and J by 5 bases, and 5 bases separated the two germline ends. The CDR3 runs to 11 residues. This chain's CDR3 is CASSTGETQYF. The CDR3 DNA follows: TGTGCCAGTAGTACCGGTGAGACCCAGTACTTC.

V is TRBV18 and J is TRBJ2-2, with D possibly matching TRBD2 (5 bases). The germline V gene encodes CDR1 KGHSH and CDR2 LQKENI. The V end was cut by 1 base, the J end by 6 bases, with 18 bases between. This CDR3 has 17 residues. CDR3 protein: CASSPLATRGWAGELFF. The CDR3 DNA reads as TGTGCCAGCTCACCACTAGCGACTCGCGGGTGGGCCGGGGAGCTGTTTTTT.

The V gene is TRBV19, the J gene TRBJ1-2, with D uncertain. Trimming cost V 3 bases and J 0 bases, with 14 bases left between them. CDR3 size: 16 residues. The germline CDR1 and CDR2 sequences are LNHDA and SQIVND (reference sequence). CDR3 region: CASSINRAGANYGYTF. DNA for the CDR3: TGTGCCAGTAGTATTAATCGGGCAGGAGCTAACTATGGCTACACCTTC.

CDR3 nucleotides: TGTGCCAGCAGCCCGGGGACAGTACAAAACATTCAGTACTTC. Protein: CASSPGTVQNIQYF. The V gene is TRBV28, the J gene TRBJ2-4; the match to TRBD1 covers 7 bases. The germline gives CDR1 MDHEN, CDR2 SYDVKM. The CDR3 covers 14 residues. The V gene end was trimmed by 6 bases and the J gene end by 5 bases; junction bases not matched to a gene: 7.

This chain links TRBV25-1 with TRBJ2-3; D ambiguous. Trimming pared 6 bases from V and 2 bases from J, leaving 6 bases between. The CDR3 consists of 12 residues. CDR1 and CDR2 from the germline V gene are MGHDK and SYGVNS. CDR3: CASSLHTDTQYF. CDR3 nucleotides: TGTGCCAGCAGCCTACACACAGATACGCAGTATTTT.

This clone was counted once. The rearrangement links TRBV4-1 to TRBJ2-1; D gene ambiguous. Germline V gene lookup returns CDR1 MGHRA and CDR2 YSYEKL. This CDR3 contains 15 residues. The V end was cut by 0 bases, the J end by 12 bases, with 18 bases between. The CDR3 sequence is CASSQDPARLVVQFF. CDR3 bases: TGCGCCAGCAGCCAAGATCCGGCTCGCTTGGTGGTGCAGTTCTTC.

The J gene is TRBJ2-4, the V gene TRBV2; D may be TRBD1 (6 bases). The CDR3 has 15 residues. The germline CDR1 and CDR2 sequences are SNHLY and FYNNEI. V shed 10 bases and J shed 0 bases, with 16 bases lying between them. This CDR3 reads CATRTEPRAKNIQYF. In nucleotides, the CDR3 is TGTGCCACTCGGACAGAGCCGCGAGCCAAAAACATTCAGTACTTC.

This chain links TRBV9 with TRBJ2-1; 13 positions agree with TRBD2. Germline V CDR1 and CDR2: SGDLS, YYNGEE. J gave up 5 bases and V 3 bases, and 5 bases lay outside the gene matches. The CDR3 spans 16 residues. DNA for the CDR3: TGTGCCAGCAGCGAGGGACTAGCGGGACACCACAATGAGCAGTTCTTC. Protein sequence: CASSEGLAGHHNEQFF.

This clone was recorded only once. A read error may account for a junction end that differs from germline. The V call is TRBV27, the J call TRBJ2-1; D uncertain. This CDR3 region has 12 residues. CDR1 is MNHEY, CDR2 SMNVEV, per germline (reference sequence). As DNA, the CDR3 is TGTGCCAGCAGTCAGACGGTTGGTCAAGAGCTCTTC. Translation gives CASSQTVGQELF.

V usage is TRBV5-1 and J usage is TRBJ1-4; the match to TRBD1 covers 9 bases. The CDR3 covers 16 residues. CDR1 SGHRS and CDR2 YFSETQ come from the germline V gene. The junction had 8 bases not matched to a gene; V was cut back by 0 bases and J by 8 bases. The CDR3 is CASSLAPGQGGEKLFF. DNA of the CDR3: TGCGCCAGCAGCTTGGCCCCGGGACAGGGCGGAGAAAAACTGTTTTTT.

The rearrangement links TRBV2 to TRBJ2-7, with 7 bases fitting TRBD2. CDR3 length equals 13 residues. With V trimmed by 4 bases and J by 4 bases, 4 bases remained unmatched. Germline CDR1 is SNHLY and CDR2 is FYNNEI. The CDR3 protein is CASSALSGYEQYF. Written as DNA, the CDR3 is TGTGCCAGCAGTGCCCTTAGCGGGTACGAGCAGTACTTC.

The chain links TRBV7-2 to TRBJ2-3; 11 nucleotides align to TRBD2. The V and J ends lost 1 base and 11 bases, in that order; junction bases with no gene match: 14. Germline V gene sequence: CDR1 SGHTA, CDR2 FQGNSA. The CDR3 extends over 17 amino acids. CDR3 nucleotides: TGTGCCAGCAGCTTAGGGGCTAGCGGGAGGAGACGGGAAAAGCAGTATTTT. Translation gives CASSLGASGRRREKQYF.

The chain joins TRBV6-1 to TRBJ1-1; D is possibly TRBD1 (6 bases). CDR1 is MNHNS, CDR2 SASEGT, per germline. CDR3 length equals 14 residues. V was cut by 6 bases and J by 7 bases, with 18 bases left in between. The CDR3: CASRQTGTLGEAFF. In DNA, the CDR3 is TGTGCCAGCAGACAGACAGGAACTTTAGGTGAAGCTTTCTTT.

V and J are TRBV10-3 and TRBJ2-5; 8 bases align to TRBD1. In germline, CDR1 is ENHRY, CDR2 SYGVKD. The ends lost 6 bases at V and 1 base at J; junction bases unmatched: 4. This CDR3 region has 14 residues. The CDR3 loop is CAIRTDRGQETQYF. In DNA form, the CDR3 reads TGTGCCATCAGAACCGACAGGGGCCAAGAGACCCAGTACTTC.

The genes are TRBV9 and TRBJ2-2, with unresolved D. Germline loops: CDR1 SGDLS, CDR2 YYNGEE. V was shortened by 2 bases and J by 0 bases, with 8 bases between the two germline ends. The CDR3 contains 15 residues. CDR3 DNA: TGTGCCAGCAGCGTTACTATGGCGAACACCGGGGAGCTGTTTTTT. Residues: CASSVTMANTGELFF.

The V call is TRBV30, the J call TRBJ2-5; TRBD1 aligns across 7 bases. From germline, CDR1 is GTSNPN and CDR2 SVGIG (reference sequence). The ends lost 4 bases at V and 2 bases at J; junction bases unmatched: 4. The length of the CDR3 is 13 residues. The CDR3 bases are TGTGCCTGGAACGGACAGGTTCAAGAGACCCAGTACTTC. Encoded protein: CAWNGQVQETQYF.

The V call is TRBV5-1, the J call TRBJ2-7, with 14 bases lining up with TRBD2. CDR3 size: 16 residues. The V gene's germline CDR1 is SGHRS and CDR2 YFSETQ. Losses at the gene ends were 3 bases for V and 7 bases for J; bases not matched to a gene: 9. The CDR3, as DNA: TGCGCCAGCAGCTCGGGGACTAGCGGGAGAATCGGGGAGCAGTACTTC. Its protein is CASSSGTSGRIGEQYF.

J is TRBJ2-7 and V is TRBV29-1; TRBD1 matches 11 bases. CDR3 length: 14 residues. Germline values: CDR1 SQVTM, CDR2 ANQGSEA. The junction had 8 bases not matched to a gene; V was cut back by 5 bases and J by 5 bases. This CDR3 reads CSVLGQGAVHEQYF. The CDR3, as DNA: TGCAGCGTTCTTGGACAGGGGGCTGTCCACGAGCAGTACTTC.